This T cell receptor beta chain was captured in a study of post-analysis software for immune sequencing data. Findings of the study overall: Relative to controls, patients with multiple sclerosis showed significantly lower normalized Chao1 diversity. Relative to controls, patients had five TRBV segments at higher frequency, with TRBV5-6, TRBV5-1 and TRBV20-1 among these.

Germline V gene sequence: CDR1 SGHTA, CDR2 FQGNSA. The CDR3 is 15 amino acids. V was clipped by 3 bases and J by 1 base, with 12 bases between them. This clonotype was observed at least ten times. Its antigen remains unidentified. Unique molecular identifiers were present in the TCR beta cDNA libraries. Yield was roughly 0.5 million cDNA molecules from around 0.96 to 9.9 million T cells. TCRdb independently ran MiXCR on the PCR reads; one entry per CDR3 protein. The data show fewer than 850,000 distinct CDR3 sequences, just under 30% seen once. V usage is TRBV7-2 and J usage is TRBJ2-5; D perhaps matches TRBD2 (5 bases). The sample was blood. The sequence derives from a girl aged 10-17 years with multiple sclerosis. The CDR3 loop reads CASSFPGMPQETQYF. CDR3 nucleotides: TGTGCCAGCAGCTTCCCGGGGATGCCCCAAGAGACCCAGTACTTC.